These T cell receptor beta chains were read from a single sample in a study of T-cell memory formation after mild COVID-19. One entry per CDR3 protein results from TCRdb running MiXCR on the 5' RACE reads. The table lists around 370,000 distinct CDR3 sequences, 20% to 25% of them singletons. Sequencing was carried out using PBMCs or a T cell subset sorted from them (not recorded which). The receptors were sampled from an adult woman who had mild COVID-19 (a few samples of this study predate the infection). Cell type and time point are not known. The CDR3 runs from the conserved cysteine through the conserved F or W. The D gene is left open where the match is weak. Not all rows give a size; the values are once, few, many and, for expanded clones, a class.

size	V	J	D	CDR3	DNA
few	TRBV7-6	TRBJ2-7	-	CASSLLRTSYYEQYF	TGTGCCAGCAGCTTATTGCGGACATCTTACTACGAGCAGTACTTC
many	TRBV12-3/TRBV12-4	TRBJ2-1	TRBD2	CASSLTSGMRNEQFF	TGTGCCAGCAGTTTAACGAGCGGGATGAGAAATGAGCAGTTCTTC
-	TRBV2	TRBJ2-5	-	CASSRTPTETQYF	TGTGCCAGCAGTAGAACACCGACGGAAACCCAGTACTTC
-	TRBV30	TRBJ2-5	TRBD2	CAWSRAGGLRRYQETQYF	TGTGCCTGGAGTCGAGCGGGAGGGCTCAGACGGTACCAAGAGACCCAGTACTTC
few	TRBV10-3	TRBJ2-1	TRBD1	CAITRQGARNEQFF	TGTGCCATCACCAGGCAGGGGGCAAGGAATGAGCAGTTCTTC
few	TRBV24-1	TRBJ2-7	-	CATSDSLTGGHTSYEQYF	TGTGCCACCAGTGATTCTCTGACGGGGGGCCATACTTCCTACGAGCAGTACTTC
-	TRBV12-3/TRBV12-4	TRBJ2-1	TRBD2	CASKRTSVNEQFF	TGTGCCAGCAAACGGACTAGCGTTAATGAGCAGTTCTTC
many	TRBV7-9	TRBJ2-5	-	CASSSRSFETQYF	TGTGCCAGCAGCTCGCGGTCTTTTGAGACCCAGTACTTC
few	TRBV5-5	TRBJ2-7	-	CASSTLQPSYEQYF	TGTGCCAGCAGCACCCTTCAACCGTCCTACGAGCAGTACTTC
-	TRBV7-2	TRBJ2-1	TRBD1	CASSLWGTGIYEQFF	TGTGCCAGCAGCTTGTGGGGGACAGGGATCTATGAGCAGTTCTTC
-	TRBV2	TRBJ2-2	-	CASSPGTKDTGELFF	TGTGCCAGCAGTCCAGGGACGAAAGACACCGGGGAGCTGTTTTTT
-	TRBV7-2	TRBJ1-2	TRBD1	CASSLLQGAGKNGYTF	TGTGCCAGCAGCCTATTACAGGGGGCGGGAAAAAATGGCTACACCTTC
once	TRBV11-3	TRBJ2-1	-	CASSPRGVRLRHNEQFF	TGTGCCAGCAGCCCCCGAGGGGTACGGTTGCGCCACAATGAGCAGTTCTTC
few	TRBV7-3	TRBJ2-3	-	CASSYKGQTDTQYF	TGTGCCAGCAGCTATAAGGGGCAGACAGATACGCAGTATTTT
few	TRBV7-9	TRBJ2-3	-	CASSPPVETDTQYF	TGTGCCAGCAGCCCACCGGTTGAGACAGATACGCAGTATTTT
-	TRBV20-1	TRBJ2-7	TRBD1	CSARGTVPYEQYF	TGCAGTGCTAGGGGGACAGTACCCTACGAGCAGTACTTC
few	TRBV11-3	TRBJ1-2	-	CASSPTATPNYGYTF	TGTGCCAGCAGCCCCACAGCAACCCCCAACTATGGCTACACCTTC
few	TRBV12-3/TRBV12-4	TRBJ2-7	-	CASRLGVGSHEQYF	TGTGCCAGCAGATTAGGGGTAGGGTCCCACGAGCAGTACTTC
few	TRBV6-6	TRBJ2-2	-	CASSGRRRDTGELFF	TGTGCCAGCAGTGGACGTAGACGGGACACCGGGGAGCTGTTTTTT
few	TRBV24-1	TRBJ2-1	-	CATSDSGTDSYNEQFF	TGTGCCACCAGTGATTCCGGGACGGACTCCTACAATGAGCAGTTCTTC
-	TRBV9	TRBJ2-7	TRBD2	CASSARDYSLSYEQYF	TGTGCCAGCAGCGCTCGGGACTACTCCCTATCCTACGAGCAGTACTTC
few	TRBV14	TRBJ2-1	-	CASSQAPDRKQFF	TGTGCCAGCAGCCAAGCCCCGGACAGAAAGCAGTTCTTC
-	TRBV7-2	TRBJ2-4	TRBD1	CASSLGPGTEQNIQYF	TGTGCCAGCAGCTTAGGTCCTGGGACAGAGCAGAACATTCAGTACTTC
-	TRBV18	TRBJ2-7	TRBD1	CASSERTGYEQYF	TGTGCCAGCTCGGAGAGGACAGGTTACGAGCAGTACTTC
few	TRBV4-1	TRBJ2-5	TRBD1	CASSHSGQGETQYF	TGCGCCAGCAGCCATTCCGGACAGGGAGAGACCCAGTACTTC
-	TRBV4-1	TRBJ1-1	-	CASSQDQVEAEAFF	TGCGCCAGCAGCCAAGACCAGGTCGAGGCTGAAGCTTTCTTT
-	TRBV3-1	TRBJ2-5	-	CASQGETQYF	TGTGCCAGCCAAGGGGAGACCCAGTACTTC
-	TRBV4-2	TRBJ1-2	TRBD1	CASSPPQDREDGYTF	TGTGCCAGCAGCCCGCCTCAGGACAGGGAAGACGGCTACACCTTC
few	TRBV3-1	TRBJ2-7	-	CASSHVLLPYEQYF	TGTGCCAGCAGCCACGTGCTACTACCCTACGAGCAGTACTTC
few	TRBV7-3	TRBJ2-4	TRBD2	CASSFGSGGAGSIQYF	TGTGCCAGCAGCTTTGGTAGCGGGGGGGCCGGTAGCATTCAGTACTTC
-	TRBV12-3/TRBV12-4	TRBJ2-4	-	CASSYSKNIQYF	TGTGCCAGCAGTTATTCCAAAAACATTCAGTACTTC